The source of this TCR beta chain is a study of shared clonotypes between healthy human individuals. Overall study results and limits: Sampling involved blood alone; tissue repertoires likely differ. Rarefaction revealed incomplete sorted-subset sequencing despite large depth.

Details on this clone: What it binds is not known. The same CDR3 can be traced to other DNA sequences in this sample.

The CDR3 spans 15 residues. V gave up 4 bases and J gave up 0 bases; unmatched junction bases: 3. Germline V gene sequence: CDR1 LGHNA, CDR2 YSLEER. Libraries were prepared by immunoSEQ multiplex PCR; TCRdb keeps only in-frame clonotypes and omits some of them. The sample lists a few million clones, roughly 92% occurring once. Material for sequencing was naive CD4+ T cells sorted from blood. Described subset: CD45RA+ positively selected. The rearrangement uses TRBV4-3 and TRBJ2-3; the match to TRBD2 covers 8 bases. This TCR derives from a man aged 18 to 29 in good health. DNA for the CDR3: TGCGCCAGCAGCCCTACTAGCGGCAGCACAGATACGCAGTATTTT. As protein: CASSPTSGSTDTQYF.